This TCR beta chain was identified during a study of blood T cell repertoires in COVID-19 (dated by TCRdb to 2019 to 2021). General notes on the study: Samples from collaborators originated in the United States, Italy and Spain and spanned both the acute and convalescent phases of COVID-19. Samples came from the ongoing ImmuneRACE study (first 160 participants) plus 1,254 subjects from 6 global collaborators. Where available, HLA class I and class II types were obtained from metadata supplied by the sample provider rather than from assay-based typing. The repertoires were released in a freely available public database meant as a resource for research on the immune response to SARS-CoV-2. The material from the prospective study consisted of cDNA or gDNA derived from T cells, B-cell-depleted T cells, or PBMCs. A de-identified subject ID, COVID-19 status, age in years and sex were almost always included in the sample metadata. The dataset comprised deeply sampled blood TCRbeta repertoires from subjects exposed to, actively infected with, or recovered from COVID-19.

Study-level results and caveats: The amount of clinical and demographic metadata varied by source and participant and was provided uncurated.

CDR1 and CDR2 (MGHRA, YSYEKL) derive from the germline V gene. Reading from cysteine to phenylalanine, the CDR3 counts 17 amino acids. Only CDR3 DNA remains: 51 bases, in frame from the first base. The germline V and J ends show losses of 0 bases and 0 bases respectively, and no gene match explains 6 bases of the junction. Enrolling through a virtual design, the prospective study's participants ranged in age from roughly 18 to 89 years and lived across about two dozen United States geographic areas. In the prospective study, cohorts were assigned on the basis of participant-reported clinical history obtained from a screening survey and a study questionnaire. ImmuneRACE Cohort 3 recovered participants were defined by two consecutive negative NP/OP PCR tests, healthcare professional clearance, or symptom resolution. Mobile phlebotomists in the prospective study collected whole blood, serum and a nasopharyngeal or oropharyngeal swab from every participant. Additional blood draws and questionnaires over an approximately two-month period could optionally be provided by prospective study participants. Before DNA extraction, prospective study blood samples were shipped either frozen or at room temperature.

A word on this clone: Its antigen has not been determined. No per-base quality is available; no much larger clone lies one base away.

TCRbeta CDR3 regions were amplified from genomic DNA using the immunoSEQ Assay, a bias-controlled multiplex PCR. Per the original workflow: Within the assay, amplification of reference gene primers was used to estimate how many nucleated cells each sample contained. To quantify the absolute abundance of each unique TCRbeta CDR3 rearrangement, sequence reads were collapsed and filtered. For each sample, productive Simpson clonality was calculated by taking the square root of Simpson's diversity index across productive rearrangements. In its TCRdb copy, this immuneACCESS table keeps in-frame sequences only and misses some clones. Where compared with another copy, unresolved V genes explain less than half of these, and the others have no known cause. D and trimming come from the DNA, and the V and J calls and clone size come from that table. The sample table contains 250,000 or so clones; only one count was recorded for 85% to 90% of them. The ten largest clones represent approximately 1.7% of the sample.

This TCR was sampled from a woman between 50 and 59 years old who had recovered from COVID-19. Recombination linked TRBV4-1 to TRBJ2-7; TRBD2 fits 9 bases in the junction. Material for sequencing was PBMCs or T cells enriched from blood (not recorded which). In nucleotides, the sequence is TGCGCCAGCAGCCAAGACTACCTGACTAGCGGCTCCTACGAGCAGTACTTC. It translates as CASSQDYLTSGSYEQYF.